This T cell receptor beta chain originates from a study of naive and memory T cell subsets (dated by TCRdb to 2016 to 2017). General notes on the study: An open-source, UMI-based TCR alpha and beta sequencing pipeline was applied to sorted naive and memory peripheral blood T cell subsets. Complete agreement was observed between the functional CMV T cell responses and the IgG serology results. RNA was DNase-treated and reverse transcribed with TCR constant-region primers, mostly using SuperScript III.

The full study reports these points: RNA-based TCR counts may be affected by expression changes linked to T cell activation and differentiation. The abundance of TCRs followed a power law with an exponent that differed between naive and memory subsets yet stayed consistent across the three individuals. Single alpha or beta chain sequences, rather than paired alpha/beta receptors, were used to define clonotypes. Following error correction, more than 95% of naive TCR sequences occurred only once, which made naive abundance distributions much steeper than those of memory subsets. Gini index rose and Shannon and inverse Simpson diversity fell from naive through CM, EM and EMRA in both CD4 and CD8 cells. The repertoire findings for the naive and memory subsets could not be validated against a ground truth because none was available.

V is pruned by 4 bases and J by 3 bases, leaving 8 bases of the junction without a gene match. CDR1 and CDR2, per the germline V gene, are KGHDR and SFDVKD. Its CDR3 holds 16 amino acids, cysteine through phenylalanine. This entry keeps only the CDR3 DNA: 48 bases, framed from base 1. The library relied on UMI-ligation and nested PCR. The beta constant-region primer was an equimolar mix of two oligonucleotides covering both TRBC1 and TRBC2. The ligated cDNA went through four rounds of PCR with nested alpha and beta constant-region primers together with the SP2 primer. T4 RNA ligase 1 ligated a single-stranded oligonucleotide carrying the SP2 primer and a 12-nucleotide UMI to the cDNA 3' end. Incubation of the ligation reaction was carried out at 16 degrees C for roughly 20-25 hours. To avoid over-amplification, PCR2 was usually performed as a SYBR Green qPCR and halted once a predetermined threshold was reached. Agencourt AMPure XP magnetic beads were used for all purifications after the first. Libraries were quantified by Qubit and checked on a TapeStation, with a main peak expected near 650 bp. Sequencing of the pooled libraries was done on an Illumina MiSeq using v2 2x251 paired-end kits, which typically yielded roughly 1-2.1 million reads per sample. Each sample library was pooled at 4 nM, and about 4.5-7% PhiX was included to improve cluster recognition. As for the authors' bioinformatics: Using tag matching that tolerated one base-pair mismatch, Decombinator assigned V and J genes to FASTQ reads that had been processed by Demultiplexor. Collapsinator relied on UMIs to fix sequencing errors as well as frequency errors caused by PCR heterogeneity. TCRs were translated and CDR3s were extracted from the conserved cysteine to the FGXG phenylalanine by CDR3Translator, with non-productive sequences being flagged. Gini, Shannon entropy and inverse Simpson indices were computed after subsampling the repertoires to the same number of UMI-defined TCRs. Clonotype abundance distributions were fitted to a power law by maximum likelihood within the linear range. When run on a single naive CD8 sample, MIGEC and the pipeline yielded similar UMI counts, similar unique TCR numbers and similar clonal distributions. The repertoires were searched for 7,000 to 8,000 CMV-associated CDR3 sequences that had been compiled from VDJdb and a published dataset. TCRdb ran its own pipeline on the public reads, namely fastp trimming at Q25 and MiXCR clone calling, and kept in-frame beta chains. Here each entry gathers all rows of one CDR3 protein and keeps the most common genes and DNA. Clone size and V and J calls follow TCRdb, not the original study. Recorded for this sample are more than 100,000 distinct CDR3 sequences; 35% to 40% of them occurred a single time. Jointly, the top ten make up roughly 0.9% of the sample.

In the case of this clonotype: Its antigen is unknown. No clone much larger than this one lies a single base away; base qualities are absent.

From the second PCR step on, the TCR alpha and beta chain libraries were amplified in separate reactions. To determine each donor's CMV status, fresh PBMCs were stimulated overnight with CMV viral lysate, and IFNgamma production from CD4+ T cells was then assessed. CD4 T cells were positively selected using Miltenyi beads, after which CD8 T cells were positively selected from the CD4-negative fraction. Cells were stained for CD3, CD4, CD8, CD45RA, CD27 and a live/dead dye and were sorted on a BD Aria II into four subsets based on CD45RA and CD27. A few healthy volunteers provided blood, and each donor's sample was split into CD4 and CD8 T cells and then further divided into four differentiation subsets. About 110 ml of peripheral blood was collected from each donor, and PBMC were isolated from the blood using Ficoll-Paque PLUS density-gradient centrifugation. Sorted cells were lysed in RLT buffer, after which RNA was extracted using a Qiagen RNeasy kit and stored at -80 degrees C.

The V and J segments used are TRBV24-1 and TRBJ1-5, and 7 junctional nucleotides match TRBD1. Specimen: central memory CD4+ T cells from blood. The cell subset or site label, read with the paper, signifies: central memory, CD45RA- CD27+. The origin of this receptor is a human donor in good health. The CDR3 sequence is CATSESRTGFNQPQHF. The nucleotide sequence is TGTGCCACCAGTGAATCAAGGACAGGTTTCAATCAGCCCCAGCATTTT.